This T cell receptor (beta chain) is from a study of OX40 agonist ivuxolimab in advanced cancers. Some background on the complete study: Ivuxolimab was a fully human IgG2 agonistic monoclonal antibody targeting the costimulatory receptor OX40 (CD134). The paper covers the monotherapy dose-escalation part of the phase I ivuxolimab trial, which included N of about 50 patients. Among the 52 dose-escalation patients, 19 had hepatocellular carcinoma, roughly 15 melanoma, 9 renal cell carcinoma and 9 head and neck cancer. In the dose-escalation cohort, 75% to 85% of patients were male, and the mean age was around 65 years with a range of about 20 to 80. Prior anti-PD-1, anti-PD-L1 or anti-CTLA-4 therapy was permitted, and checkpoint inhibitors had been received by under 50% of dose-escalation patients. Intravenous ivuxolimab was administered to patients every 2 weeks at six dose levels: 0.01, 0.1, 0.3, 1.5, 3 and 10 mg/kg. Peripheral TCRbeta sequencing aimed to test whether ivuxolimab altered TCR sequence diversity and caused clonal T-cell expansion. Partial responses occurred in three dose-escalation patients: two with cutaneous melanoma and one with hepatocellular carcinoma. On the study overall, not on this receptor specifically: On average, CD8+ T cells showed more expanded clones than CD4+ T cells after ivuxolimab. In the 0.1-3.0 mg/kg groups, partial responders were among the patients with the lowest normalized peripheral clonal expansion, particularly in CD8+ T cells. Low levels of normalized T-cell clonal expansion were also seen in some patients who did not respond. Clonal expansion of both CD4+ and CD8+ blood T cells was observed from baseline to week 6 at doses 0.1 to 3.0 mg/kg. Antigen specificity was not determined for the clonally expanded peripheral T cells.

Its CDR3 holds 16 amino acids, cysteine through phenylalanine. The kept DNA is CDR3 alone, 48 bases in frame from the first base. V was cut back by 5 bases and J by 3 bases, leaving a gap of 17 bases between them. Sequences SGHVS (CDR1) and FQNEAQ (CDR2) are obtained from the germline V gene. Genomic DNA was extracted from sorted cells for sequencing of the TCRbeta CDR3 region. The immunoSEQ Assay was used to sequence the TCRbeta CDR3 regions. TCRdb took this table from immuneACCESS and kept in-frame rearrangements with V and J called. Such tables lack part of the clones; where checked against another copy, unresolved V genes explain under half of the gap, and the rest is unexplained. For this sample the table gives around 71,000 clones, of which around 82% were detected only once. Together, the top ten hold roughly 5.4% of the sample. Patients with autoimmune disease history or receiving systemic immunosuppression were excluded from the trial. Peripheral blood for TCR sequencing was drawn from every dose cohort at baseline, at cycle 4 day 1 and at cycle 7 day 1. Samples were obtained from an open-label, multicenter, first-in-human phase I dose-escalation trial of ivuxolimab. The trial enrolled adults with locally advanced or metastatic head and neck squamous cell, hepatocellular, melanoma or renal cell carcinoma. Before TCR sequencing, CD4+ and CD8+ T cells were separately sorted from peripheral blood.

Points on this clone: This receptor's antigen is unknown. Qualities for individual bases were not recorded, and no much larger clone is one base off.

The V and J segments used are TRBV7-8 and TRBJ1-5; TRBD1 might be the D gene, on 5 matching bases. The sequences come from CD4+ or CD8+ T cells sorted from blood, collected in a trial of the OX40 agonist ivuxolimab. The TCR comes from an adult with an advanced solid tumor such as melanoma, head and neck, liver or kidney cancer. The CDR3 corresponds to CASSPTGGGFNQPQHF. The nucleotide sequence reads TGTGCCAGCAGCCCAACTGGGGGGGGGTTCAATCAGCCCCAGCATTTT.